The 20 T cell receptor beta chains presented below share a single source sample, sequenced in a study of T cell clusters in autoimmune cytopenias. Approximately 40,000 genome equivalents of blood DNA were amplified for TRB. One tube held mixed TRB-A and TRB-B primer pools for touch-down PCR. Reprocessing the multiplex PCR reads, TCRdb reports a single entry for every CDR3 protein and omits DNA. The sample has about 6,000 distinct CDR3 sequences, and its top ten clones hold approximately 5.4%. The sequenced material came from peripheral blood. All receptors derive from a human donor with an autoimmune cytopenia or autoimmune hepatitis (not recorded which).

The chain is built from TRBV19 and TRBJ1-1; with no DNA, the TCRdb D assignment of TRBD1 cannot be verified. The CDR3 covers 14 residues. The germline V gene encodes CDR1 LNHDA and CDR2 SQIVND (reference sequence). This CDR3 reads CASSIRQGNTEAFF.

This clonotype is identified as medium-sized (0.01 to 0.1%) from frequency. The chain is built from TRBV5-5 and TRBJ1-2; with no DNA, the TCRdb D assignment of TRBD1 cannot be verified. CDR3 length: 14 residues. The germline V gene has CDR1 SGHKS and CDR2 YYEKEE (reference sequence). This CDR3 reads CASSLYPTGSGYTF.

The V call is TRBV5-6, the J call TRBJ1-1; no DNA is available, so the TRBD1 call from TCRdb remains unchecked. Germline V gene sequence: CDR1 SGHDT, CDR2 YYEEEE. This CDR3 comprises 14 residues. Here the CDR3 reads CASSRKTGGTEAFF.

The genes are TRBV5-6 and TRBJ1-6; TCRdb indicates TRBD1, and absent DNA this call remains unverified. Germline CDR1 reads SGHDT; CDR2 reads YYEEEE. This CDR3 contains 18 residues. The CDR3: CASSLALGTGSLNSPLHF. Filled out from reference TRBV5-6 and TRBJ1-6, the complete variable domain reads DAGVTQSPTHLIKTRGQQVTLRCSPKSGHDTVSWYQQALGQGPQFIFQYYEEEERQRGNFPDRFSGHQFPNYSSELNVNALLLGDSALYLCASSLALGTGSLNSPLHFGNGTRLTVT.

V is TRBV13 and J is TRBJ2-7; the D gene TCRdb calls, TRBD1, cannot be checked with no DNA. Looked up from germline, CDR1 is PRHDT and CDR2 is FYEKMQ (reference sequence). The CDR3 extends over 15 amino acids. This CDR3 reads CASSPPGTGVYEQYF.

CDR3 residues: CSVQTGADQPQHF. The chain combines TRBV29-1 with TRBJ1-5; TCRdb names TRBD1, which stays unverified in the absence of DNA. Germline CDR1 reads SQVTM; CDR2 reads ANQGSEA. The CDR3 runs to 13 residues.

This clonotype counts as medium-sized by frequency. The CDR3 loop reads CASAGTSGRGWVVLEQYF. The rearrangement links TRBV19 to TRBJ2-7; there is no DNA to check the TCRdb D call of TRBD2. CDR3 length equals 18 residues. Per germline, CDR1 LNHDA and CDR2 SQIVND (reference sequence).

The chain combines TRBV4-3 with TRBJ2-4; TCRdb's assignment of TRBD2 cannot be checked, as there is no DNA. This CDR3 comprises 14 residues. From germline, CDR1 is LGHNA and CDR2 YSLEER. CDR3 residues: CASSRLGQGNIQYF.

The chain links TRBV7-2 to TRBJ2-2; absent DNA, TCRdb's TRBD1 call cannot be checked. Germline CDR1 is SGHTA and CDR2 is FQGNSA. CDR3 length equals 13 residues. The CDR3 is CASSPRYTGELFF.

The J gene is TRBJ2-7, the V gene TRBV4-3. This CDR3 region has 14 residues. Per germline, CDR1 LGHNA and CDR2 YSLEER. CDR3 region: CASSQHFRTYEQYF.

This clonotype is labeled medium-sized based on frequency. V and J are TRBV27 and TRBJ1-2. The V gene's germline CDR1 is MNHEY and CDR2 SMNVEV (reference sequence). This CDR3 comprises 13 residues. The CDR3 loop is CASSLTGNYGYTF.

Judged by frequency, this clonotype is medium-sized. The chain uses TRBV29-1 and TRBJ1-4; the D gene TCRdb calls, TRBD1, cannot be checked with no DNA. This CDR3 comprises 14 residues. Looked up from germline, CDR1 is SQVTM and CDR2 is ANQGSEA. The CDR3 reads CSVDKGTANEKLFF.

By frequency, this clonotype is medium-sized (0.01 to 0.1%). The gene calls are TRBV6-5 and TRBJ1-5. Germline values: CDR1 MNHEY, CDR2 SVGAGI. The CDR3 spans 13 residues. CDR3: CASSYGGGQPQHF.

The rearrangement joins TRBV6-2 or TRBV6-3 to TRBJ2-1; TCRdb's D call of TRBD2 is untestable without DNA. The CDR3 extends over 14 amino acids. CDR1 MNHEY and CDR2 SVGEGT come from the germline V gene. The CDR3 sequence: CAISESAGGGEQFF.

The chain is built from TRBV12-3 or TRBV12-4 and TRBJ1-2; TCRdb calls TRBD1, which cannot be checked without DNA. CDR3 length: 13 amino acids. CDR3 protein: CASSLAPAYGYTF.

Judged by frequency, this clonotype is medium-sized. The chain uses TRBV19 and TRBJ2-1; no DNA is available, so the TRBD2 call from TCRdb remains unchecked. Germline CDR1 is LNHDA and CDR2 is SQIVND (reference sequence). The CDR3 runs to 15 residues. CDR3 residues: CASTLGRDWYNEQFF.

This clonotype counts as medium-sized by frequency. The chain couples TRBV20-1 to TRBJ2-2. Germline V gene data show CDR1 as DFQATT and CDR2 as SNEGSKA (reference sequence). CDR3 size: 13 residues. The CDR3 here is CSASSTATGELFF.

According to its frequency, this clonotype is medium-sized. The gene calls are TRBV6-1 and TRBJ2-3; TCRdb picks TRBD1, but there is no DNA to check that call. The CDR3 is 17 amino acids. Germline CDR1 MNHNS, CDR2 SASEGT. The CDR3 spells CASSEPYAGGDADTQYF.

The CDR3 reads CASSLAGAGYSNQPQHF. The genes are TRBV5-1 and TRBJ1-5; TCRdb's D call of TRBD1 is untestable without DNA. The CDR3 is 17 amino acids. CDR1 SGHRS and CDR2 YFSETQ come from the germline V gene.

The chain links TRBV7-9 to TRBJ2-2; TCRdb returns TRBD1, unconfirmable since there is no DNA. Looked up from germline, CDR1 is SEHNR and CDR2 is FQNEAQ (reference sequence). The CDR3 spans 17 residues. The CDR3 is CASSPGTGDENTGELFF.